These 13 T cell receptor beta chains share one sample of origin, sequenced in a study of cytomegalovirus exposure and HLA in healthy donors. In the PCR, 60 Vbeta and 13 Jbeta primers were used. The repertoire was sequenced with immunoSEQ multiplex PCR; TCRdb's copy has only in-frame clones and lacks some. The data contain some 110,000 clones, approximately 81% of them singletons. Sequencing used PBMCs. The receptors shown here come from a woman younger than 45 in good health and CMV-seronegative.

The chain has TRBV19 and TRBJ2-7; 10 nucleotides match TRBD2. Germline V gene data show CDR1 as LNHDA and CDR2 as SQIVND (reference sequence). J was trimmed by 12 bases and V by 2 bases; bases with no gene match: 7. The CDR3 has 13 amino acids. The CDR3 DNA follows: TGTGCCAGTAGTATATCGCTAGCGGGAGTCCTGTACTTC. Amino acid sequence: CASSISLAGVLYF.

The chain joins TRBV15 to TRBJ1-1, with D perhaps TRBD1 (6 bases). Germline V gene data show CDR1 as LNHNV and CDR2 as YYDKDF (reference sequence). V lost 7 bases to trimming and J lost 3 bases, with 18 bases between them. The CDR3 is made up of 15 amino acids. The CDR3 reads CATNTKAGVYTEAFF. In DNA, the CDR3 is TGTGCCACCAACACTAAGGCAGGGGTTTACACTGAAGCTTTCTTT.

The sample holds one count of this clone. The J gene is TRBJ1-1, the V gene TRBV9; 7 bases agree with TRBD1. After removal of 0 bases from V and 3 bases from J, the junction contained 8 bases not matched to a gene. This CDR3 has 16 residues. The germline gives CDR1 SGDLS, CDR2 YYNGEE. The DNA of the CDR3 is TGTGCCAGCAGCGTAGATACAGGGGTCGAATACACTGAAGCTTTCTTT. The encoded protein is CASSVDTGVEYTEAFF.

The chain has TRBV7-9 and TRBJ2-3; 7 nucleotides align to TRBD2. Per the germline V gene, CDR1 is SEHNR and CDR2 is FQNEAQ (reference sequence). The CDR3 sequence is 11 residues long. The V gene end was trimmed by 4 bases and the J gene end by 8 bases; junction bases not matched to a gene: 0. CDR3 residues: CASSSGGTQYF. The DNA of the CDR3 is TGTGCCAGCAGCTCGGGAGGTACGCAGTATTTT. Filled out from reference TRBV7-9 and TRBJ2-3, the complete variable domain reads DTGVSQNPRHKITKRGQNVTFRCDPISEHNRLYWYRQTLGQGPEFLTYFQNEAQLEKSRLLSDRFSAERPKGSFSTLEIQRTEQGDSAMYLCASSSGGTQYFGPGTRLTVL.

This chain uses TRBV4-3 with TRBJ1-1; D not resolved. The CDR3 runs to 12 residues. The V gene lost 8 bases and the J gene lost 5 bases, with 12 bases spanning the gap. Germline CDR1 reads LGHNA; CDR2 reads YSLEER. CDR3 nucleotides: TGCGCCAGCTCATCAAGGAGAACTGAAGCTTTCTTT. It is translated as CASSSRRTEAFF.

This clone has just a few counts. The rearrangement joins TRBV28 to TRBJ2-7; D may be TRBD1 (7 bases). Deletions cut 8 bases from V and 7 bases from J, with 12 bases between. There are 11 residues in the CDR3. Per germline, CDR1 MDHEN and CDR2 SYDVKM. The CDR3 DNA is TGTGCCAGCGAGGGGGCGGGAGAGCAGTACTTC. Amino acid sequence: CASEGAGEQYF.

The chain recombines TRBV19 with TRBJ1-1; no firm D call. The CDR3 has 15 amino acids. The V end was cut by 11 bases, the J end by 6 bases, with 25 bases between. In germline, CDR1 is LNHDA, CDR2 SQIVND (reference sequence). The CDR3 coding sequence is TGTGCCTCCAACGAGGCGATCAGAACTTGGGCTGAAGCTTTCTTT. This codes for CASNEAIRTWAEAFF.

The V call is TRBV4-3, the J call TRBJ2-7; 8 bases line up with TRBD1. J was trimmed by 5 bases and V by 2 bases; bases with no gene match: 5. CDR1 and CDR2 (germline): LGHNA, YSLEER. The CDR3 runs to 14 residues. The CDR3 coding sequence is TGCGCCAGCAGCCAACGAGGACAGGGCCACGAGCAGTACTTC. This encodes CASSQRGQGHEQYF.

This chain connects TRBV5-6 to TRBJ2-5; 7 nucleotides agree with TRBD2. V gave up 5 bases and J gave up 2 bases; unmatched junction bases: 15. The CDR3 extends over 17 amino acids. Germline CDR1 reads SGHDT; CDR2 reads YYEEEE. As DNA, the CDR3 is TGTGCCAGCAGTGGGGAGGGGCGAGTTTCATTTCAAGAGACCCAGTACTTC. Residues: CASSGEGRVSFQETQYF.

V is TRBV19 and J is TRBJ2-7; 7 nucleotides match TRBD1. Germline V gene data show CDR1 as LNHDA and CDR2 as SQIVND (reference sequence). V shed 5 bases and J 4 bases; nucleotides not matched to a gene: 11. The CDR3 loop spans 15 amino acids. CDR3 amino acids: CASSPRQGLFYEQYF. The CDR3 coding sequence is TGTGCCAGTAGTCCAAGACAGGGATTATTTTACGAGCAGTACTTC.

The chain has TRBV28 and TRBJ2-1; maybe TRBD2 (6 bases). The V gene's germline CDR1 is MDHEN and CDR2 SYDVKM. V shed 8 bases and J shed 6 bases, with 17 bases lying between them. This CDR3 spans 14 amino acids. CDR3 in amino acids: CASGRTAGSNEQFF. The DNA for the CDR3 is TGTGCCAGCGGCCGGACCGCGGGATCCAATGAGCAGTTCTTC.

The rearrangement uses TRBV14 and TRBJ2-3; 12 positions agree with TRBD1. CDR1 and CDR2 from the germline V gene are SGHDN and FVKESK. The CDR3 loop spans 18 amino acids. V lost 0 bases, J lost 1 base, and 5 bases stayed unmatched. This CDR3 is CASSQDLGTGGRTDTQYF. Written as DNA, the CDR3 is TGTGCCAGCAGCCAAGATCTCGGGACAGGGGGCCGCACAGATACGCAGTATTTT. Full variable domain (missing parts from reference TRBV14 and TRBJ2-3): EAGVTQFPSHSVIEKGQTVTLRCDPISGHDNLYWYRRVMGKEIKFLLHFVKESKQDESGMPNNRFLAERTGGTYSTLKVQPAELEDSGVYFCASSQDLGTGGRTDTQYFGPGTRLTVL.

V gene TRBV28 combines with J gene TRBJ2-7, with 9 positions matching TRBD1. Germline lookup yields CDR1 MDHEN and CDR2 SYDVKM. The J segment lost 4 bases and the V segment lost 6 bases, leaving 4 bases of the junction unmatched. This CDR3 comprises 13 residues. The CDR3 DNA reads as TGTGCCAGCAGCCCGGGACAGGGTTACGAGCAGTACTTC. Residues: CASSPGQGYEQYF.